Sequencing of this T cell receptor beta chain was carried out in a study of beta chain features in type 1 diabetes. Study-level background: Similarity in age, gender and cell yields was seen between patients and healthy donors. Study-wide results and limits: Fewer junction insertions and more nucleotide deletions appeared in type 1 diabetes patients. Among all four CD4+ subsets, Type 1 diabetes patients had TCRB CDR3s that were moderately but significantly shorter. It was among patients, rather than healthy donors, that naive, central memory and Treg TCRB repertoires appeared more similar. These data did not resolve whether HLA type affects TCRB rearrangement.

This clone was seen just once. What it binds is not known. The authors reverse transcribed all of the isolated RNA, so sequencing captured expressed TCRB transcripts. Sequencing was performed with immunoSEQ multiplex PCR; in TCRdb, only in-frame clones are kept and a portion is missing. The table lists 150,000 to 180,000 clones, over 9% of them singletons, with 0.45% to 0.6% in the top ten. Trimming left V 5 bases short and J 2 bases short, with 19 bases between. Per germline, CDR1 MNHEY and CDR2 SMNVEV (reference sequence). The CDR3 runs 16 residues. Sequencing input: central memory CD4+ T cells from blood. The rearrangement links TRBV27 to TRBJ2-7; TRBD2 might be the D (6 bases). The receptor was derived from a man between 25 and 39 years old with type 1 diabetes. The CDR3 bases are TGTGCCAGCAGTCCCGTGGCGGGGCAGGGTACCTACGAGCAGTACTTC. This gives the protein CASSPVAGQGTYEQYF.